This record concerns one TCR beta chain sequence. These data originate in a study of T cell changes during pregnancy in multiple sclerosis. Sequenced by immunoSEQ multiplex PCR; TCRdb stores in-frame clones only, minus some. The sample lists 55,000 to 80,000 clones, roughly 94% seen once, with around 0.6% in the top ten. CDR1 is GTSNPN, CDR2 SVGIG, per germline (reference sequence). The length of the CDR3 is 12 residues. V shed 5 bases and J shed 4 bases, with 12 bases lying between them. The receptor comes from a female donor with multiple sclerosis, enrolled in a pregnancy study. The genes are TRBV30 and TRBJ2-7; D is uncertain. The sequencing used peripheral blood, collected in the third trimester of pregnancy. CDR3 sequence reads: CAWERDLYEQYF. CDR3 nucleotide sequence: TGTGCCTGGGAAAGAGACTTATACGAGCAGTACTTC.